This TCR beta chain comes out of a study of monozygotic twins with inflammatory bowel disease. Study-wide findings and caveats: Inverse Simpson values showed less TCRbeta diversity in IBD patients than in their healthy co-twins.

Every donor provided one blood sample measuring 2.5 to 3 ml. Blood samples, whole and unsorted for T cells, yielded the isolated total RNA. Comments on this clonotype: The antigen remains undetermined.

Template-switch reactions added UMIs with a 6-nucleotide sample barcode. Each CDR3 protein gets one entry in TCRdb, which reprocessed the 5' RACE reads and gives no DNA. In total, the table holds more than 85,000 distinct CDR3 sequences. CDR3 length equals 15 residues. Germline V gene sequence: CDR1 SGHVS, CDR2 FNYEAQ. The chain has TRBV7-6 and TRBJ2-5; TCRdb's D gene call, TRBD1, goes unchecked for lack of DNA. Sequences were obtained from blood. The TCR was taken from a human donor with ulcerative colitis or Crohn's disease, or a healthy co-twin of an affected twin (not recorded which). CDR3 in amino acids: CASSSLAPYQETQYF.